Listed below are T cell receptor beta chains from one sample, sequenced in a study of T cell clones after liver transplantation. Sequencing was performed with immunoSEQ multiplex PCR; in TCRdb, only in-frame clones are kept and a portion is missing. The data show 68,000 or so clones, roughly 80% seen once. The sequences come from CD4+ T cells from blood, collected before liver transplant. These receptors were obtained from a human donor who received a liver transplant. Each CDR3 is given with its conserved first and last residue. A D gene is named only where the DNA matches it firmly. Clone size is not always given. Where it is, it says once, few, many or a class for expanded clones.

V: TRBV6-8; D: NA; J: TRBJ2-5; size: NA; CDR3: CALPEALGGETQYF; DNA: TGTGCCCTCCCCGAGGCACTCGGGGGAGAGACCCAGTACTTC
V: TRBV27; D: TRBD2; J: TRBJ2-1; size: NA; CDR3: CASSLYLAGDNEQFF; DNA: TGTGCCAGCAGTTTATACCTAGCGGGTGACAATGAGCAGTTCTTC
V: TRBV7-3; D: TRBD2; J: TRBJ2-7; size: NA; CDR3: CASSLLAGVSYEQYF; DNA: TGTGCCAGCAGCCTATTAGCGGGAGTCTCCTACGAGCAGTACTTC
V: TRBV25-1; D: NA; J: TRBJ1-1; size: NA; CDR3: CASSESPKNTEAFF; DNA: TGTGCCAGCAGTGAATCCCCCAAGAACACTGAAGCTTTCTTT
V: TRBV5-1; D: TRBD2; J: TRBJ2-1; size: NA; CDR3: CASSALAGVGNEQFF; DNA: TGCGCCAGCAGCGCACTAGCGGGAGTTGGCAATGAGCAGTTCTTC
V: TRBV19; D: TRBD1; J: TRBJ1-4; size: NA; CDR3: CASSQGATNEKLFF; DNA: TGTGCCAGTAGTCAGGGGGCAACTAATGAAAAACTGTTTTTT
V: TRBV6-1; D: NA; J: TRBJ1-2; size: NA; CDR3: CASSSRAPGGYTF; DNA: TGTGCCAGCAGTTCGCGGGCCCCGGGTGGCTACACCTTC
V: TRBV29-1; D: NA; J: TRBJ2-1; size: NA; CDR3: CSVFQGKARSSYNEQFF; DNA: TGCAGCGTGTTCCAGGGGAAAGCGCGTAGCTCCTACAATGAGCAGTTCTTC
V: TRBV11-1; D: NA; J: TRBJ1-1; size: NA; CDR3: CASSWYPGPLFQNTEAFF; DNA: TGTGCCAGCAGCTGGTATCCGGGACCCCTATTCCAGAACACTGAAGCTTTCTTT
V: TRBV29-1; D: NA; J: TRBJ2-7; size: NA; CDR3: CSVAALKAPRSSYEQYF; DNA: TGCAGCGTTGCGGCTTTAAAAGCCCCTAGGAGCTCCTACGAGCAGTACTTC
V: TRBV6-4; D: TRBD1; J: TRBJ1-2; size: few; CDR3: CASSEKQGVGYTF; DNA: TGTGCCAGCAGTGAAAAACAGGGGGTCGGCTACACCTTC
V: TRBV9; D: TRBD1; J: TRBJ2-1; size: NA; CDR3: CASSTADREVDEQFF; DNA: TGTGCCAGCAGCACCGCGGACAGGGAGGTCGATGAGCAGTTCTTC
V: TRBV18; D: TRBD1; J: TRBJ2-5; size: NA; CDR3: CASSPGQVLETQYF; DNA: TGTGCCAGCTCACCCGGACAGGTTTTGGAGACCCAGTACTTC
V: TRBV7-6; D: NA; J: TRBJ1-1; size: NA; CDR3: CASSLSRGANTEAFF; DNA: TGTGCCAGCAGCCTATCGAGGGGGGCGAACACTGAAGCTTTCTTT
V: TRBV27; D: NA; J: TRBJ2-1; size: few; CDR3: CASRPGQFYNEQFF; DNA: TGTGCCAGCAGGCCCGGACAATTTTACAATGAGCAGTTCTTC
V: TRBV18; D: NA; J: TRBJ1-3; size: NA; CDR3: CASSGSTGSTGNTIYF; DNA: TGTGCCAGCTCGGGTTCAACAGGGAGCACTGGAAACACCATATATTTT
V: TRBV5-5; D: NA; J: TRBJ2-7; size: NA; CDR3: CASSQPLRSTYEQYF; DNA: TGTGCCAGCAGCCAACCCCTGAGATCTACCTACGAGCAGTACTTC
V: TRBV5-1; D: NA; J: TRBJ2-1; size: many; CDR3: CASSSTLREQFF; DNA: TGCGCCAGCAGCTCGACCCTACGTGAGCAGTTCTTC
V: TRBV10-2; D: TRBD2; J: TRBJ2-3; size: NA; CDR3: CASSVAGRTDTQYF; DNA: TGCGCCAGCAGTGTAGCGGGGCGCACAGATACGCAGTATTTT
V: TRBV28; D: NA; J: TRBJ2-4; size: NA; CDR3: CASSLYGNIQYF; DNA: TGTGCCAGCAGTTTATATGGAAACATTCAGTACTTC
V: TRBV9; D: NA; J: TRBJ2-3; size: once; CDR3: CASSARAASTDTQYF; DNA: TGTGCCAGCAGCGCACGGGCAGCAAGCACAGATACGCAGTATTTT
V: TRBV18; D: TRBD2; J: TRBJ2-1; size: NA; CDR3: CASSPRLAGNSYNEQFF; DNA: TGTGCCAGCTCACCAAGGCTAGCGGGTAACTCCTACAATGAGCAGTTCTTC
V: TRBV6-6; D: NA; J: TRBJ2-5; size: NA; CDR3: CASSYKGGMAETQYF; DNA: TGTGCCAGCAGTTATAAGGGGGGGATGGCAGAGACCCAGTACTTC
V: TRBV27; D: TRBD2; J: TRBJ2-2; size: once; CDR3: CASSREHLAGEFGELFF; DNA: TGTGCCAGCAGCCGCGAACACCTAGCGGGAGAATTTGGGGAGCTGTTTTTT
V: TRBV9; D: TRBD1; J: TRBJ2-2; size: NA; CDR3: CASSVGQGNTGELFF; DNA: TGTGCCAGCAGCGTAGGACAGGGGAACACCGGGGAGCTGTTTTTT
V: TRBV7-2; D: NA; J: TRBJ1-1; size: NA; CDR3: CASSLGGTANTEAFF; DNA: TGTGCCAGCAGCCTAGGGGGGACGGCGAACACTGAAGCTTTCTTT
V: TRBV9; D: NA; J: TRBJ1-2; size: NA; CDR3: CASSVVGSGGGYTF; DNA: TGTGCCAGCAGCGTTGTAGGGTCGGGTGGCGGCTACACCTTC
V: TRBV30; D: NA; J: TRBJ2-6; size: NA; CDR3: CAWSGSFARANVLTF; DNA: TGTGCCTGGAGTGGGTCCTTTGCCCGGGCCAACGTCCTGACTTTC
V: TRBV7-2; D: NA; J: TRBJ2-3; size: NA; CDR3: CASSLAKGDTQYF; DNA: TGTGCCAGCAGCTTAGCTAAGGGAGATACGCAGTATTTT
V: TRBV5-4; D: NA; J: TRBJ1-2; size: NA; CDR3: CASSPGRTDGYTF; DNA: TGTGCCAGCAGCCCGGGACGGACGGATGGCTACACCTTC
V: TRBV7-6; D: NA; J: TRBJ2-3; size: NA; CDR3: CASSFKAITDTQYF; DNA: TGTGCCAGCAGCTTTAAGGCGATCACAGATACGCAGTATTTT
V: TRBV7-2; D: NA; J: TRBJ2-2; size: NA; CDR3: CASSLMAPLEAGELFF; DNA: TGTGCCAGCAGCTTAATGGCTCCCTTAGAGGCCGGGGAGCTGTTTTTT
V: TRBV7-2; D: NA; J: TRBJ1-5; size: once; CDR3: CASSSGGGLDSQPQHF; DNA: TGTGCCAGCAGCTCCGGGGGGGGGCTAGACAGTCAGCCCCAGCATTTT
V: TRBV4-1; D: NA; J: TRBJ1-1; size: NA; CDR3: CASNDLQGRAFF; DNA: TGCGCCAGCAACGATTTACAGGGACGAGCTTTCTTT
V: TRBV28; D: TRBD2; J: TRBJ2-7; size: NA; CDR3: CASRPGGYEQYF; DNA: TGTGCCAGCAGACCGGGGGGCTACGAGCAGTACTTC
V: TRBV28; D: NA; J: TRBJ2-5; size: few; CDR3: CASRAWGRETQYF; DNA: TGTGCCAGCAGGGCCTGGGGGAGAGAGACCCAGTACTTC
V: TRBV28; D: NA; J: TRBJ1-5; size: NA; CDR3: CASSSHSGQPRHYSNQPQHF; DNA: TGTGCCAGCAGTTCTCATTCGGGGCAGCCCAGGCACTATAGCAATCAGCCCCAGCATTTT
V: TRBV28; D: NA; J: TRBJ1-1; size: NA; CDR3: CASSPPPGGYMNTEAFF; DNA: TGTGCCAGCAGTCCACCCCCTGGAGGGTACATGAACACTGAAGCTTTCTTT
V: TRBV7-2; D: NA; J: TRBJ1-2; size: once; CDR3: CASSLAWQLGGYTF; DNA: TGTGCCAGCAGCTTAGCGTGGCAGCTCGGTGGCTACACCTTC
V: TRBV20-1; D: NA; J: TRBJ1-1; size: NA; CDR3: CSPASKGEAFF; DNA: TGCAGTCCCGCGTCGAAAGGGGAGGCTTTCTTT
V: TRBV28; D: NA; J: TRBJ1-2; size: NA; CDR3: CASSSDSYYGYTF; DNA: TGTGCCAGCAGCTCTGACAGCTACTATGGCTACACCTTC
V: TRBV10-3; D: NA; J: TRBJ1-1; size: NA; CDR3: CAISENWDTEAFF; DNA: TGTGCCATCAGTGAGAATTGGGACACTGAAGCTTTCTTT
V: TRBV7-8; D: NA; J: TRBJ1-5; size: NA; CDR3: CASRKGVSSNQPQHF; DNA: TGTGCCAGCAGGAAAGGAGTCTCTAGCAATCAGCCCCAGCATTTT
V: TRBV7-2; D: NA; J: TRBJ1-5; size: NA; CDR3: CASSPEGGVGPQHF; DNA: TGTGCCAGCAGCCCAGAGGGGGGCGTAGGGCCCCAGCATTTT
V: TRBV6-5; D: NA; J: TRBJ2-7; size: NA; CDR3: CASGREISYEQYF; DNA: TGTGCCAGCGGTAGAGAGATATCCTACGAGCAGTACTTC
V: TRBV28; D: NA; J: TRBJ2-6; size: NA; CDR3: CASSLGWSSGANVLTF; DNA: TGTGCCAGCAGTTTAGGGTGGAGCTCTGGGGCCAACGTCCTGACTTTC
V: TRBV5-1; D: NA; J: TRBJ1-3; size: few; CDR3: CASSQSSAGNTIYF; DNA: TGCGCCAGCAGCCAATCCTCGGCGGGAAACACCATATATTTT
V: TRBV5-4; D: TRBD2; J: TRBJ2-5; size: NA; CDR3: CASSLRLAGETQYF; DNA: TGTGCCAGCAGTCTCCGACTAGCGGGGGAGACCCAGTACTTC
V: TRBV28; D: NA; J: TRBJ1-2; size: NA; CDR3: CASSLYDGGGYTF; DNA: TGTGCCAGCAGTTTATACGATGGGGGAGGCTACACCTTC
V: TRBV4-1; D: NA; J: TRBJ1-5; size: NA; CDR3: CASSQELRQPQHF; DNA: TGCGCCAGCAGCCAGGAGTTGCGTCAGCCCCAGCATTTT
V: TRBV19; D: NA; J: TRBJ1-2; size: NA; CDR3: CASSLGPPNYGYTF; DNA: TGTGCCAGTAGTCTTGGACCCCCTAACTATGGCTACACCTTC
V: TRBV7-2; D: TRBD2; J: TRBJ2-7; size: once; CDR3: CASTPSPAGIIYEQYF; DNA: TGTGCCAGCACCCCTAGCCCAGCGGGGATAATCTACGAGCAGTACTTC
V: TRBV6-1; D: NA; J: TRBJ2-1; size: NA; CDR3: CASSYSASYNEQFF; DNA: TGTGCCAGCAGTTATAGCGCCTCCTACAATGAGCAGTTCTTC